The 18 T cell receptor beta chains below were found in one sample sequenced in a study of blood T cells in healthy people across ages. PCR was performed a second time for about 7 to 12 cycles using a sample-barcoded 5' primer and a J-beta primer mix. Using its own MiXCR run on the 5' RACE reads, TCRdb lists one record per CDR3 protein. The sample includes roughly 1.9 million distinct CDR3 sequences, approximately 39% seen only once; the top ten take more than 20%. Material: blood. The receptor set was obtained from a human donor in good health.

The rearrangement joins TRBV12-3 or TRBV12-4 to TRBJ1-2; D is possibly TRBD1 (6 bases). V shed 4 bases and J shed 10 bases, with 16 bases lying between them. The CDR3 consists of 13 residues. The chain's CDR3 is CASSYRARNDYTF. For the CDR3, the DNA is TGTGCCAGCAGTTACAGGGCGAGGAATGACTACACCTTC.

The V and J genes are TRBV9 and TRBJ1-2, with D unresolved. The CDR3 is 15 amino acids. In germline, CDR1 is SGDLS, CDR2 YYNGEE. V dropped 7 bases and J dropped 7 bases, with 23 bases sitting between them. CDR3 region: CASQPGSWWLSGYTF. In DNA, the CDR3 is TGTGCCAGCCAGCCGGGGTCGTGGTGGTTGAGTGGCTACACCTTC.

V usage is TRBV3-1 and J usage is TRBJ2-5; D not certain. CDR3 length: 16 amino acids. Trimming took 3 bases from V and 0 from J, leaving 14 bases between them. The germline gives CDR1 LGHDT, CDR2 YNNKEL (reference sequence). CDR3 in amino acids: CASSQRPWADQETQYF. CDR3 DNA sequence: TGTGCCAGCAGCCAGCGACCATGGGCGGACCAAGAGACCCAGTACTTC.

The CDR3 sequence is CASSLILAKETQYF. CDR3 sequence (DNA): TGTGCCAGCAGTTTAATCCTAGCTAAGGAGACCCAGTACTTC. The chain is built from TRBV6-2 or TRBV6-3 and TRBJ2-5, with D maybe TRBD2 (5 bases). Per the germline V gene, CDR1 is MNHEY and CDR2 is SVGEGT. The CDR3 is made up of 14 amino acids. Trimming removed 4 bases at V and 5 bases at J, with 14 bases between.

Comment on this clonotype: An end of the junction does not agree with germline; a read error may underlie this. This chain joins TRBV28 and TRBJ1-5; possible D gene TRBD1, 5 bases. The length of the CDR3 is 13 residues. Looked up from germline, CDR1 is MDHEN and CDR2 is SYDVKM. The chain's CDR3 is CAGSSRVRQPQHF. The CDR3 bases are TGTGCCGGCAGCTCCAGGGTGCGGCAGCCCCAGCATTTT.

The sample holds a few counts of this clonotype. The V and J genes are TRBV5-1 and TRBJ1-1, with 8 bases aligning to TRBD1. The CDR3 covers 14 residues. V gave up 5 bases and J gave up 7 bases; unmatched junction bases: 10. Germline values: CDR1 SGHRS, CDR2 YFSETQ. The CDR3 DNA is TGCGCCAGCAGGATGCCGACAGGGGTTAATGAAGCTTTCTTT. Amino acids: CASRMPTGVNEAFF.

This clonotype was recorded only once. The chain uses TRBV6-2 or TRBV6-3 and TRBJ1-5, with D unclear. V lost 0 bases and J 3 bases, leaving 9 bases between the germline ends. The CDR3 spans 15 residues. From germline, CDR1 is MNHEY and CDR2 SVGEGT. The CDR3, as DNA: TGTGCCAGCAGTTACTCCTCGGGGTACAATCAGCCCCAGCATTTT. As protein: CASSYSSGYNQPQHF.

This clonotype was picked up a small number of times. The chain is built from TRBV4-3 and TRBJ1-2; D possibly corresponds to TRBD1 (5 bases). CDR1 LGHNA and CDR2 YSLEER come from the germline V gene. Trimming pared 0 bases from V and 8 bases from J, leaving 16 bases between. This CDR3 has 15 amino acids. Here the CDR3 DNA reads TGCGCCAGCAGCCAAGAGGGACGAACGGGGGACGGCTACACCTTC. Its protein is CASSQEGRTGDGYTF.

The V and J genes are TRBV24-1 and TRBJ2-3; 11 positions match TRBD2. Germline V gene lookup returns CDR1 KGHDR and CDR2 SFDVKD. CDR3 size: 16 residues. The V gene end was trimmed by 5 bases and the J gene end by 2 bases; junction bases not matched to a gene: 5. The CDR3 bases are TGTGCCACCAGTGGTTCTAGCGGGGGGACCACAGATACGCAGTATTTT. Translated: CATSGSSGGTTDTQYF.

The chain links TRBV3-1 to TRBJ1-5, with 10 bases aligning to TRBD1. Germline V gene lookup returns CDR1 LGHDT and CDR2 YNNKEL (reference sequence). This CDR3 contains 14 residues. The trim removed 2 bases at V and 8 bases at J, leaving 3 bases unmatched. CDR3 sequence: CASSQRQGAKPQHF. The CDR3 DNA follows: TGTGCCAGCAGCCAACGACAGGGGGCAAAGCCCCAGCATTTT.

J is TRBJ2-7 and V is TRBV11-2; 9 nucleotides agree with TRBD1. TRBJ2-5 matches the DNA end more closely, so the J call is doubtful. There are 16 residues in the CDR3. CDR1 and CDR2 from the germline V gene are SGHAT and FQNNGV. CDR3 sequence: CASSYVGQGILETQYF. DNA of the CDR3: TGTGCCAGCAGCTACGTGGGACAGGGAATTTTAGAGACCCAGTACTTC.

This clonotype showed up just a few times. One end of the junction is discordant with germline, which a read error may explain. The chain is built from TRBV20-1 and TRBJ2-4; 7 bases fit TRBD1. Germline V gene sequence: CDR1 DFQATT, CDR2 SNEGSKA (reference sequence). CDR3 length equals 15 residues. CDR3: CSAMDRPLAKNIRYF. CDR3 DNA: TGCAGTGCTATGGACAGGCCCTTAGCCAAAAACATTCGGTACTTC.

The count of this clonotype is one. CDR3: CASSLTGGPNDEQFF. CDR3 coding DNA: TGTGCCAGCAGTTTAACGGGGGGGCCCAACGATGAGCAGTTCTTC. The chain couples TRBV12-3 or TRBV12-4 to TRBJ2-1, with 8 bases identical to TRBD2. The trim removed 2 bases at V and 8 bases at J, leaving 8 bases unmatched. The CDR3 runs to 15 residues.

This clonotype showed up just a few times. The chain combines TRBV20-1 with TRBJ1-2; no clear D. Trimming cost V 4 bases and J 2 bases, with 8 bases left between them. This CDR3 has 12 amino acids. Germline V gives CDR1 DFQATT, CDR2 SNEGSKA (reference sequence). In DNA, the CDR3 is TGCAGTGCTACCAAAGGAAACTATGGCTACACCTTC. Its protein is CSATKGNYGYTF.

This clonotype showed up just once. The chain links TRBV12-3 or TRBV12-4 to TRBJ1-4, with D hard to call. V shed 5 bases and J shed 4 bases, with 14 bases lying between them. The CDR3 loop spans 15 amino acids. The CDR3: CASSQNPGLNEKLFF. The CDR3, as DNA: TGTGCCAGCAGTCAGAACCCGGGCCTTAATGAAAAACTGTTTTTT.

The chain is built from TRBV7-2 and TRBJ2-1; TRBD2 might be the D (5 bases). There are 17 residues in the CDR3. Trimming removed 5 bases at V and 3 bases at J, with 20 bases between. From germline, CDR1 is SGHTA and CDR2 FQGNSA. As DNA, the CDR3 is TGTGCCAGCAGCGTGGGGTCGCGGGTTTCAGTCTACAATGAGCAGTTCTTC. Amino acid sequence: CASSVGSRVSVYNEQFF.

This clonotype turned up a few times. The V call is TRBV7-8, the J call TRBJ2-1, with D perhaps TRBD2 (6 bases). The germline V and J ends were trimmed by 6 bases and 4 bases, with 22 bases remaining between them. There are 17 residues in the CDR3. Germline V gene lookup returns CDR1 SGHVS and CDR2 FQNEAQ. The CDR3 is CASSPGGRGSLYNEQFF. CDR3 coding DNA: TGTGCCAGCAGTCCTGGAGGGCGGGGCTCCCTGTACAATGAGCAGTTCTTC.

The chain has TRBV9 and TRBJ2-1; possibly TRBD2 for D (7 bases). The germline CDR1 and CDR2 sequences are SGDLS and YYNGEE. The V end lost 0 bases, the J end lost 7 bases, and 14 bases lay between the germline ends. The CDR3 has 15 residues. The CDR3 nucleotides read TGTGCCAGCAGCGTAGGGGGGGGGCCAGGGAATGAGCAGTTCTTC. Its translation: CASSVGGGPGNEQFF.